The 18 T cell receptor beta chains listed next were all sequenced from one sample in a study of OX40 agonist ivuxolimab in advanced cancers. Receptor amplification or capture employed the immunoSEQ multiplex PCR assay. This immuneACCESS table, as held by TCRdb, lists in-frame sequences with V and J called but not all clones. Of the missing ones, under half trace to an unresolved V gene in checked studies; the others have no known cause. In this sample the table shows some 87,000 clones, about 90% of which occur a single time. The top ten constitute about 1.6% of the sample. Sample: CD4+ or CD8+ T cells sorted from blood, taken in a trial of the OX40 agonist ivuxolimab. The receptors shown here come from an adult with an advanced solid tumor such as melanoma, head and neck, liver or kidney cancer.

The chain combines TRBV10-3 with TRBJ2-5, with TRBD2 matching 11 bases. Per germline, CDR1 ENHRY and CDR2 SYGVKD. CDR3 length: 15 residues. With 4 bases clipped from V and 2 bases from J, the junction kept 3 bases outside the gene matches. CDR3 bases: TGTGCCATCAGTGGACGACTAGCGGGGCAAGAGACCCAGTACTTC. It yields the protein CAISGRLAGQETQYF.

This CDR3 is CASSQEVGLNNEKLFF. The CDR3 nucleotides read TGTGCCAGCAGCCAAGAGGTGGGGCTGAATAATGAAAAACTGTTTTTT. The chain carries TRBV4-2 and TRBJ1-4; TRBD1 might be the D (5 bases). Deletions cut 0 bases from V and 4 bases from J, with 12 bases between. The CDR3 length is 16 residues. The germline V gene has CDR1 LGHNA and CDR2 YNFKEQ.

This sequence joins TRBV7-9 and TRBJ2-7, with a possible D match to TRBD1 (6 bases). This CDR3 is built from 11 residues. V was shortened by 5 bases and J by 8 bases, with 10 bases between the two germline ends. Germline lookup yields CDR1 SEHNR and CDR2 FQNEAQ (reference sequence). The CDR3 nucleotides are TGTGCCAGCAGCCGTGGACAGAAGCAGTACTTC. It specifies CASSRGQKQYF.

The chain has TRBV2 and TRBJ2-7; 7 positions agree with TRBD2. Germline V gene sequence: CDR1 SNHLY, CDR2 FYNNEI. The CDR3 sequence is 13 residues long. Trimming took 5 bases from V and 4 from J; bases not matched to a gene: 5. CDR3 sequence: CASSHLAEYEQYF. CDR3 nucleotides: TGTGCCAGCAGTCACCTAGCGGAGTACGAGCAGTACTTC.

V is TRBV28 and J is TRBJ1-1; TRBD1 matches at 8 bases. The germline V gene encodes CDR1 MDHEN and CDR2 SYDVKM. The CDR3 has 14 amino acids. The trim removed 7 bases at V and 10 bases at J, leaving 14 bases unmatched. CDR3 sequence reads: CASKKSGGVRGAFF. The CDR3 nucleotides are TGTGCCAGCAAGAAATCAGGGGGCGTTCGGGGAGCTTTCTTT.

The chain joins TRBV6-1 to TRBJ2-5; D remains unclear. V was pared by 3 bases and J by 4 bases, with 6 bases between. The CDR3 covers 12 residues. Germline CDR1 reads MNHNS; CDR2 reads SASEGT. This CDR3 is CASSEGRETQYF. The DNA of the CDR3 is TGTGCCAGCAGTGAGGGCCGAGAGACCCAGTACTTC.

J is TRBJ2-3 and V is TRBV19; 7 nucleotides align to TRBD2. V shed 6 bases, J shed 5 bases, and the junction held 5 bases outside the gene matches. The CDR3 runs 13 residues. The germline gives CDR1 LNHDA, CDR2 SQIVND (reference sequence). The CDR3 spells CASSSREQDTQYF. DNA of the CDR3: TGTGCCAGTAGCTCGCGGGAGCAAGATACGCAGTATTTT.

The chain carries TRBV19 and TRBJ2-1; 16 bases agree with TRBD2. J lost 6 bases, V lost 8 bases, and 13 bases had no gene match. Germline CDR1 is LNHDA and CDR2 is SQIVND (reference sequence). The CDR3 totals 18 residues. CDR3 in amino acids: CASRPGLAGGIKINEQFF. CDR3 bases: TGTGCCAGTCGACCGGGACTAGCGGGAGGGATTAAAATCAATGAGCAGTTCTTC.

The V and J genes are TRBV5-1 and TRBJ2-1; 9 bases match TRBD2. CDR1 and CDR2 from the germline V gene are SGHRS and YFSETQ. The CDR3 runs to 15 residues. The V gene end was trimmed by 4 bases and the J gene end by 3 bases; junction bases not matched to a gene: 5. CDR3 residues: CASSLGTSSYNEQFF. The CDR3 nucleotides are TGCGCCAGCAGCCTCGGGACTAGCAGCTACAATGAGCAGTTCTTC. The full variable domain, completed using reference TRBV5-1 and TRBJ2-1, is KAGVTQTPRYLIKTRGQQVTLSCSPISGHRSVSWYQQTPGQGLQFLFEYFSETQRNKGNFPGRFSGRQFSNSRSEMNVSTLELGDSALYLCASSLGTSSYNEQFFGPGTRLTVL.

The gene calls are TRBV7-2 and TRBJ1-1, with 8 bases lining up with TRBD1. This CDR3 is built from 14 residues. Germline CDR1 and CDR2: SGHTA and FQGNSA. V shed 5 bases, J shed 5 bases, and the junction held 7 bases outside the gene matches. CDR3 sequence: CASSTRTGWTEAFF. CDR3 DNA: TGTGCCAGCAGCACGCGGACAGGGTGGACTGAAGCTTTCTTT.

The chain combines TRBV29-1 with TRBJ2-6, with a possible D match to TRBD1 (6 bases). The CDR3 runs 15 residues. The germline gives CDR1 SQVTM, CDR2 ANQGSEA. V was pared by 5 bases and J by 0 bases, with 11 bases between. The DNA for the CDR3 is TGCAGCGTTACCGGACAGCGCTCTGGGGCCAACGTCCTGACTTTC. This encodes CSVTGQRSGANVLTF. Full variable domain (remainder filled in from reference TRBV29-1 and TRBJ2-6): SAVISQKPSRDICQRGTSLTIQCQVDSQVTMMFWYRQQPGQSLTLIATANQGSEATYESGFVIDKFPISRPNLTFSTLTVSNMSPEDSSIYLCSVTGQRSGANVLTFGAGSRLTVL.

The chain is built from TRBV21-1 and TRBJ2-7; the table's D call of TRBD1 was not tested on the DNA. TRBV21-1 is described as a pseudogene. This CDR3 spans 18 amino acids. The CDR3 coding sequence is TGTGCCAGCAGCCGAGCAGAGAAGGGGGAACTTTCCCCCTACGAGCAGTACTTC. It encodes CASSRAEKGELSPYEQYF.

In this sample, this clone turned up a few times. This chain links TRBV29-1 with TRBJ1-1; TRBD1 matches at 7 bases. V gave up 7 bases and J gave up 1 base; unmatched junction bases: 6. The germline V gene has CDR1 SQVTM and CDR2 ANQGSEA. The CDR3 runs to 13 residues. The CDR3 region has the DNA TGCAGCGCTACGGACAGGAAGAACACTGAAGCTTTCTTT. Its protein product is CSATDRKNTEAFF.

The V call is TRBV7-2, the J call TRBJ2-3, with D perhaps TRBD2 (6 bases). Germline lookup yields CDR1 SGHTA and CDR2 FQGNSA. The ends were cut back, 1 base at V and 1 base at J, with 9 bases in the middle. The CDR3 totals 15 residues. The CDR3: CASSLVLAGTDTQYF. CDR3 sequence (DNA): TGTGCCAGCAGCTTAGTACTAGCCGGCACAGATACGCAGTATTTT.

This chain joins TRBV7-2 and TRBJ1-1, with a tentative D call TRBD1 (5 bases). Germline V CDR1 and CDR2: SGHTA, FQGNSA. Trimming took off 5 bases at V and 0 bases at J, with 10 bases between the two ends. The CDR3 covers 14 residues. The CDR3 nucleotides read TGTGCCAGCAGCCCGGCAGGGTTGAACACTGAAGCTTTCTTT. Its protein product is CASSPAGLNTEAFF.

This clone showed up just a few times. The chain employs TRBV4-2 and TRBJ2-7; TRBD2 aligns across 11 bases. CDR1 and CDR2 from the germline V gene are LGHNA and YNFKEQ. CDR3 length: 18 amino acids. Unmatched junction bases numbered 12, after V lost 2 bases and J lost 3 bases. CDR3 nucleotide sequence: TGTGCCAGCAGCCAAATCACCGGGGCGACTAGCGGGAACTACGAGCAGTACTTC. It codes for CASSQITGATSGNYEQYF.

The V gene is TRBV12-2, the J gene TRBJ2-7; the table calls TRBD2, which could not be checked here. TRBV12-2 is flagged as a pseudogene. The CDR3 is 18 amino acids. CDR3 sequence: CASRLGASGRSSSYEQYF. Here the CDR3 DNA reads TGTGCAAGTCGCTTAGGGGCTAGCGGGAGGTCGAGCTCCTACGAGCAGTACTTC.

This chain uses TRBV4-1 with TRBJ2-7, with D tentatively TRBD1 (6 bases). Germline assignment: CDR1 MGHRA and CDR2 YSYEKL. V was cut by 1 base and J by 0 bases, with 10 bases left in between. The CDR3 spans 15 residues. The CDR3 DNA follows: TGCGCCAGCAGCCAAGTGGGACACTTCTCCTACGAGCAGTACTTC. It codes for CASSQVGHFSYEQYF.